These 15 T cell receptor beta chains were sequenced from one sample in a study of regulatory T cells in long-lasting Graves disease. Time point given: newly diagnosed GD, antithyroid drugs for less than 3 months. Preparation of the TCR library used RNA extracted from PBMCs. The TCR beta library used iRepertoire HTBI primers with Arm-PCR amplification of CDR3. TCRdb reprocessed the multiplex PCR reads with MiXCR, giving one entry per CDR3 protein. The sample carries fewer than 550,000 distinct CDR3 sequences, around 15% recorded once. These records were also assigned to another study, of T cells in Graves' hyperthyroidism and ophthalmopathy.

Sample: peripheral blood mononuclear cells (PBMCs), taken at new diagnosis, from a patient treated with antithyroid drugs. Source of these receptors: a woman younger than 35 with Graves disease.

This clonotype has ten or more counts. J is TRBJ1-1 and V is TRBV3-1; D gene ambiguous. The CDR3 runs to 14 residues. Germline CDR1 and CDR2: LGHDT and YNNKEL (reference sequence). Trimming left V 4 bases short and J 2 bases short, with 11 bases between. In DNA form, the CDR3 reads TGTGCCAGCAGCCGGGAGGTTTTTAACACTGAAGCTTTCTTT. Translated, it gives CASSREVFNTEAFF.

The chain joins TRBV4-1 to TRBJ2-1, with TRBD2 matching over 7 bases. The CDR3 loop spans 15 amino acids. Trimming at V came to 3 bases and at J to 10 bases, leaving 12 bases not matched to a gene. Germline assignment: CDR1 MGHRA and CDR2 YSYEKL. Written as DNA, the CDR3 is TGCGCCAGCAGCCATCCGGGACTAAGCTCCTACGAGCAGTTCTTC. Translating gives CASSHPGLSSYEQFF.

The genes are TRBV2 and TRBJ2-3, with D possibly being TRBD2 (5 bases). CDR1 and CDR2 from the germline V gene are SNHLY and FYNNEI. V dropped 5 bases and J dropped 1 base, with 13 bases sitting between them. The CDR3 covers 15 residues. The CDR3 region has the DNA TGTGCCAGCAGTCCCGGAGGAGTGGGCACAGATACGCAGTATTTT. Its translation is CASSPGGVGTDTQYF.

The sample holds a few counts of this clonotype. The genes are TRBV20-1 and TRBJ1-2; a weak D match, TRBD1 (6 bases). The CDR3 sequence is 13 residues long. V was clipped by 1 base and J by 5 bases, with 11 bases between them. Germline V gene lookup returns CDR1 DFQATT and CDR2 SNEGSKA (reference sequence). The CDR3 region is CSARGGQIYGYTF. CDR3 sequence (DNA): TGCAGTGCTAGAGGTGGACAGATATATGGCTACACCTTC.

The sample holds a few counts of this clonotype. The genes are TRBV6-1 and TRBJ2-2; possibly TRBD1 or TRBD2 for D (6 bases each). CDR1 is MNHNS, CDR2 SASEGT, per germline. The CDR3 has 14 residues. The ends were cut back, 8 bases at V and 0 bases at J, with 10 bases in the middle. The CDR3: CASGGRSNTGELFF. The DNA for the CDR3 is TGTGCCAGCGGGGGGCGTTCGAACACCGGGGAGCTGTTTTTT.

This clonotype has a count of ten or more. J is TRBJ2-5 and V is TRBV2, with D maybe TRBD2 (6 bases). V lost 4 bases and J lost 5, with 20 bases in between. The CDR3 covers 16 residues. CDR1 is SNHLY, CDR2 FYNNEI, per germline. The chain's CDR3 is CASSGGVGSGGETQYF. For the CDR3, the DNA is TGTGCCAGCAGTGGCGGGGTAGGGTCGGGTGGTGAGACCCAGTACTTC.

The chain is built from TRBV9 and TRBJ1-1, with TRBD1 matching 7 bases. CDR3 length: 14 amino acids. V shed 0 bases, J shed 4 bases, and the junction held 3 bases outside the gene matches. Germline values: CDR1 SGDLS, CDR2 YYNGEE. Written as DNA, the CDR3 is TGTGCCAGCAGCGTAGAGGGGGCCGGCACTGAAGCTTTCTTT. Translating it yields CASSVEGAGTEAFF.

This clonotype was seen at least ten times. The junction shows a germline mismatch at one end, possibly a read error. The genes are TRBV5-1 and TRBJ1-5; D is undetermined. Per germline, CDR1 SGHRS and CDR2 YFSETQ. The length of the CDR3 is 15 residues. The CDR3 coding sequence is TGTGCCAGCAGCTTAGTGGGAAATAGCAATCAGCCCCAGCATTTT. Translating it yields CASSLVGNSNQPQHF.

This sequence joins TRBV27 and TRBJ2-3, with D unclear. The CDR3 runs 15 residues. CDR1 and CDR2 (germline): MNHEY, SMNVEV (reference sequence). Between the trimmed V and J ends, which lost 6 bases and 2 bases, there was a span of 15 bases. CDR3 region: CASSRPGGNTDTQYF. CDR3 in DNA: TGTGCCAGCAGCCGCCCGGGCGGAAACACAGATACGCAGTATTTT.

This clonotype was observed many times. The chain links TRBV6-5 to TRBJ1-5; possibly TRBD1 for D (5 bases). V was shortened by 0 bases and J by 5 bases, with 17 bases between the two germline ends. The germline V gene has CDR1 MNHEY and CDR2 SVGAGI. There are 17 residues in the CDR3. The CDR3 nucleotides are TGTGCCAGCAGTTACTCGACGGCAGGGAAGAAGGATCAGCCCCAGCATTTT. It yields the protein CASSYSTAGKKDQPQHF.

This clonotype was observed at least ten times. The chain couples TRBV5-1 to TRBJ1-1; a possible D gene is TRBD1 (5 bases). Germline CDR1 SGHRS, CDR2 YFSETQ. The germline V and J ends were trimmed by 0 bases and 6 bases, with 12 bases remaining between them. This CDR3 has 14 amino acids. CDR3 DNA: TGCGCCAGCAGCTTGGAGGTAAGGGGAGCTGAAGCTTTCTTT. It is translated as CASSLEVRGAEAFF. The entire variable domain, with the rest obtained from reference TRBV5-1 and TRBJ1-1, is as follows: KAGVTQTPRYLIKTRGQQVTLSCSPISGHRSVSWYQQTPGQGLQFLFEYFSETQRNKGNFPGRFSGRQFSNSRSEMNVSTLELGDSALYLCASSLEVRGAEAFFGQGTRLTVV.

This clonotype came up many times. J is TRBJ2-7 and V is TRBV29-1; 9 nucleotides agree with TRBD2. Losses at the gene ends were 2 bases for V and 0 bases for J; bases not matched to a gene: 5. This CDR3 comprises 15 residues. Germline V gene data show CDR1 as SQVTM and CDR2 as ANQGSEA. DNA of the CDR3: TGCAGCGTTGAATTAGCGGGAGCTACCTCCTACGAGCAGTACTTC. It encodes CSVELAGATSYEQYF.

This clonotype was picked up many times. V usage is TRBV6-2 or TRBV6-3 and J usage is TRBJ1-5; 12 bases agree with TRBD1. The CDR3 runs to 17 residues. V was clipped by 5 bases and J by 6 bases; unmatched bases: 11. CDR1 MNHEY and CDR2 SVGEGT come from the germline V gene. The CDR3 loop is CASSGYRGQGAVQPQHF. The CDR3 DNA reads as TGTGCCAGCAGTGGGTATAGGGGACAGGGGGCGGTTCAGCCCCAGCATTTT.

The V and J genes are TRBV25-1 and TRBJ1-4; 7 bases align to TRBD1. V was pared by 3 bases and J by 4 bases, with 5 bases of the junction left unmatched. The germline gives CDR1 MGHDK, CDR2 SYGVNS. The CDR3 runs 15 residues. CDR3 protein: CASSDKGAGNEKLFF. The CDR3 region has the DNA TGTGCCAGCAGTGATAAGGGGGCTGGTAATGAAAAACTGTTTTTT.

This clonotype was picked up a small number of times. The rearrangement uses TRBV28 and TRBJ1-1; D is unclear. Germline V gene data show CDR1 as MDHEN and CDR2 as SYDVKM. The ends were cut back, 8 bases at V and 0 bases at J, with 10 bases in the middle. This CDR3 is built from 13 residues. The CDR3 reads CASHPRLNTEAFF. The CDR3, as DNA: TGTGCCAGCCATCCCAGACTGAACACTGAAGCTTTCTTT.